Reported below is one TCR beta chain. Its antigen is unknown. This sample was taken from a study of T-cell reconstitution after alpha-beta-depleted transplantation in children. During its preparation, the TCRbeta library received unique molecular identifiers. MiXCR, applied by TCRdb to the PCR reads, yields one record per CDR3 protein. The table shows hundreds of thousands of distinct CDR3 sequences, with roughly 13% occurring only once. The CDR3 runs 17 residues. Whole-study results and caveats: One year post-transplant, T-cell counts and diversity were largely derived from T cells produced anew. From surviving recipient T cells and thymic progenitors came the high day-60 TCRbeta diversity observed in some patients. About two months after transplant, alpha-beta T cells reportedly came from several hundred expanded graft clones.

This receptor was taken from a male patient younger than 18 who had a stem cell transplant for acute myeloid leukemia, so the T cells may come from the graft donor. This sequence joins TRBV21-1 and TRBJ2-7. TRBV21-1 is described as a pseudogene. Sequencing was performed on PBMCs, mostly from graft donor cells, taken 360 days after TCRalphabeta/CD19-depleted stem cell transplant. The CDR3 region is CASSKGRGDTHSYEQYF. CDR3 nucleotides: TGTGCCAGCAGCAAAGGCCGAGGAGACACCCACTCCTACGAGCAGTACTTC.